Below, 21 T cell receptor beta chains from the same sample are listed, as sequenced in a study of cytotoxic CD8 clonotypes in ibrutinib-treated CLL. Profiled with immunoSEQ multiplex PCR; TCRdb holds only in-frame clones, not every one. The sample contains roughly 180,000 clones, approximately 84% of which appear only once. The sample consisted of PBMCs, taken after 24 months of ibrutinib treatment. These receptors all come from a human donor with chronic lymphocytic leukemia.

The chain combines TRBV27 with TRBJ2-7; 7 bases line up with TRBD1. This CDR3 region has 14 residues. Germline CDR1 is MNHEY and CDR2 is SMNVEV (reference sequence). With 0 bases clipped from V and 5 bases from J, the junction kept 4 bases outside the gene matches. In DNA form, the CDR3 reads TGTGCCAGCAGTTTATCGCGACAGGGCCACGAGCAGTACTTC. Translated: CASSLSRQGHEQYF.

The DNA for the CDR3 is TGTGCCAGCAGGCTAGCGGGGGCCCTTTACGAGCAGTACTTC. This encodes CASRLAGALYEQYF. The chain couples TRBV2 to TRBJ2-7, with 10 bases matching TRBD2. The trim removed 6 bases at V and 4 bases at J, leaving 6 bases unmatched. This CDR3 spans 14 amino acids. The germline CDR1 and CDR2 sequences are SNHLY and FYNNEI.

The J gene is TRBJ2-7, the V gene TRBV5-1; the D gene is possibly TRBD2 (5 bases). This CDR3 spans 14 amino acids. CDR1 and CDR2 from the germline V gene are SGHRS and YFSETQ. V was cut by 3 bases and J by 0 bases, with 10 bases left in between. The CDR3 is CASSWSGGSYEQYF. The CDR3 DNA reads as TGCGCCAGCAGCTGGAGCGGCGGCTCCTACGAGCAGTACTTC.

In DNA, the CDR3 is TGTGCCAGTAGTATCGCGACTAGCGGGACCCGCGAGCAGTACTTC. This encodes CASSIATSGTREQYF. J is TRBJ2-7 and V is TRBV19; TRBD2 matches at 11 bases. The germline CDR1 and CDR2 sequences are LNHDA and SQIVND (reference sequence). V was clipped by 3 bases and J by 6 bases; unmatched bases: 7. There are 15 residues in the CDR3.

This clone was recorded once. This chain links TRBV28 with TRBJ2-5; D gene uncertain. The CDR3 consists of 12 residues. V lost 4 bases and J 10 bases, leaving 13 bases between the germline ends. Germline V CDR1 and CDR2: MDHEN, SYDVKM. CDR3 loop: CASSSSSLGQYF. CDR3 sequence (DNA): TGTGCCAGCAGTTCTTCCAGCTTGGGCCAGTACTTC.

This clone was seen just once. The rearrangement uses TRBV7-8 and TRBJ2-7, with D maybe TRBD1 (5 bases). The ends were cut back, 1 base at V and 4 bases at J, with 11 bases in the middle. Germline CDR1 and CDR2: SGHVS and FQNEAQ. The CDR3 sequence is 14 residues long. The CDR3 spells CASSLGRQGYEQYF. CDR3 bases: TGTGCCAGCAGCTTAGGGCGGCAGGGTTACGAGCAGTACTTC.

The chain recombines TRBV28 with TRBJ1-2; 11 nucleotides match TRBD1. Germline trimming cut 9 bases from V and 4 bases from J; bases unmatched to any gene: 10. Germline assignment: CDR1 MDHEN and CDR2 SYDVKM. The CDR3 has 15 residues. The CDR3 loop is CASSPGTGGSYGYTF. DNA for the CDR3: TGTGCCAGTTCACCTGGGACAGGGGGTTCCTATGGCTACACCTTC.

The chain employs TRBV19 and TRBJ1-2; the D is unclear. CDR1 and CDR2 (germline): LNHDA, SQIVND (reference sequence). V shed 7 bases and J shed 13 bases, with 25 bases lying between them. The CDR3 covers 14 residues. This CDR3 reads CASNDPLGFTAGTF. CDR3 in DNA: TGTGCCAGTAACGACCCCCTCGGCTTCACGGCCGGCACCTTC.

V gene TRBV13 combines with J gene TRBJ2-7, with 8 bases identical to TRBD2. Germline loops: CDR1 PRHDT, CDR2 FYEKMQ (reference sequence). V was pared by 2 bases and J by 10 bases, with 16 bases of the junction left unmatched. This CDR3 comprises 16 residues. The CDR3 region has the DNA TGTGCCAGCAGCTTACGCCAAGCGGGAGTCCTCTCTTATCAGTACTTC. Encoded protein: CASSLRQAGVLSYQYF.

This rearrangement joins TRBV6-1 to TRBJ1-5; maybe TRBD1 (6 bases). Per germline, CDR1 MNHNS and CDR2 SASEGT. Trimming shortened V by 0 bases and J by 3 bases, and 15 bases separated the two germline ends. This CDR3 has 17 amino acids. The CDR3 region has the DNA TGTGCCAGCAGTGAAGCGGCGGGGGCCTGGGCCAATCAGCCCCAGCATTTT. It yields the protein CASSEAAGAWANQPQHF.

V gene TRBV5-1 combines with J gene TRBJ1-6; weak D call: TRBD1 (5 bases). Germline CDR1 and CDR2: SGHRS and YFSETQ. Trimming took off 0 bases at V and 4 bases at J, with 14 bases between the two ends. CDR3 size: 17 residues. CDR3 in amino acids: CASSLEGGVQYNSPLHF. The DNA for the CDR3 is TGCGCCAGCAGCTTGGAGGGAGGGGTCCAATATAATTCACCCCTCCACTTT.

The rearrangement uses TRBV6-4 and TRBJ2-7, with D unresolved. V lost 6 bases and J 5 bases, leaving 8 bases between the germline ends. The V gene's germline CDR1 is MRHNA and CDR2 SNTAGT. The CDR3 has 11 residues. The CDR3, as DNA: TGTGCCAGCAGCCTTCGTCACGAGCAGTACTTC. It encodes CASSLRHEQYF.

This clone was seen a single time. Distinct nucleotide sequences in the sample also encode this CDR3. The chain recombines TRBV30 with TRBJ2-2; 14 bases fit TRBD2. The CDR3 runs 18 residues. J lost 4 bases, V lost 2 bases, and 9 bases had no gene match. Germline V CDR1 and CDR2: GTSNPN, SVGIG (reference sequence). The CDR3 is CAWSPVRLAGGGTGELFF. The CDR3 nucleotides read TGTGCCTGGAGTCCAGTAAGACTAGCGGGGGGGGGCACCGGGGAGCTGTTTTTT.

Here the CDR3 reads CASSPSSYEQYF. Here the CDR3 DNA reads TGTGCCAGCAGTCCCAGCTCCTACGAGCAGTACTTC. The chain has TRBV6-1 and TRBJ2-7; D ambiguous. The V gene's germline CDR1 is MNHNS and CDR2 SASEGT. The CDR3 is 12 residues long. V gave up 5 bases and J gave up 0 bases, with 5 bases separating them.

The chain uses TRBV28 and TRBJ1-2; D might be TRBD1 (6 bases). The CDR3 is 15 residues long. Per germline, CDR1 MDHEN and CDR2 SYDVKM. V dropped 3 bases and J dropped 4 bases, with 15 bases sitting between them. The CDR3 here is CASSLGGSQRYGYTF. The CDR3 coding sequence is TGTGCCAGCAGTTTGGGGGGCTCACAGCGCTATGGCTACACCTTC.

In nucleotides, the CDR3 is TGTGCCAGCAGTGACGACAGGGGCAATCAGCCCCAGCATTTT. As protein: CASSDDRGNQPQHF. The chain has TRBV2 and TRBJ1-5; 7 bases fit TRBD1. V lost 3 bases and J lost 2; bases outside the gene matches: 1. CDR1 SNHLY and CDR2 FYNNEI come from the germline V gene. This CDR3 has 14 residues.

This chain uses TRBV10-2 with TRBJ1-3, with a tentative D call TRBD1 (6 bases). The length of the CDR3 is 15 residues. V was trimmed by 0 bases and J by 4 bases, leaving 10 bases between them. Per germline, CDR1 WSHSY and CDR2 SAAADI. The CDR3 spells CASSESRGPGNTIYF. CDR3 in DNA: TGCGCCAGCAGTGAGTCCCGGGGGCCCGGAAACACCATATATTTT.

The J gene is TRBJ2-1, the V gene TRBV28; D is possibly TRBD2 (7 bases). The germline CDR1 and CDR2 sequences are MDHEN and SYDVKM. CDR3 size: 16 residues. Trimming took 2 bases from V and 10 from J, leaving 21 bases between them. CDR3 DNA: TGTGCCAGCAGTTTAGGGGGGCTAGCGGCAACCAAAGAGCAGTTCTTC. The encoded protein is CASSLGGLAATKEQFF.

V usage is TRBV7-6 and J usage is TRBJ2-5; D remains unclear. This CDR3 has 12 amino acids. Per germline, CDR1 SGHVS and CDR2 FNYEAQ. The V and J ends lost 5 bases and 4 bases respectively, with 8 bases between them. CDR3 coding DNA: TGTGCCAGCAGCCCACTTGGAGAGACCCAGTACTTC. This sequence encodes CASSPLGETQYF.

The chain combines TRBV9 with TRBJ2-1; D is undetermined. The V and J ends lost 2 bases and 4 bases respectively, with 10 bases between them. The CDR3 spans 14 residues. CDR1 and CDR2 from the germline V gene are SGDLS and YYNGEE. The CDR3 DNA reads as TGTGCCAGCAGCGTGGAGCCTATATACAATGAGCAGTTCTTC. Residues: CASSVEPIYNEQFF.

The chain uses TRBV20-1 and TRBJ2-7; D unresolved. Germline assignment: CDR1 DFQATT and CDR2 SNEGSKA (reference sequence). The CDR3 loop spans 11 amino acids. Between the trimmed V and J ends, which lost 3 bases and 2 bases, there was a span of 5 bases. The CDR3, as DNA: TGCAGTGCTAGTAACCCCTACGAGCAGTACTTC. Its protein is CSASNPYEQYF.